This T cell receptor (beta chain) appears in the sequencing data of a study of blood T cell repertoires in COVID-19. At the level of the study: The United States, Italy and Spain provided the acute and convalescent COVID-19 samples. Sources were T cells, B-cell-depleted T cells, or PBMCs; the material itself was cDNA or gDNA.

Under the authors' procedure: Estimated nucleated cell counts came from reference gene primer amplification. Method: immunoSEQ multiplex PCR; TCRdb's copy keeps in-frame clones and lacks some. The V and J calls and clone size are taken from that table; D and trimming were inferred from the DNA. The profile shows 110,000 or so clones, around 81% of them singletons. Germline V CDR1 and CDR2: SGHVS, FQNEAQ. V lost 1 base, J lost 4 bases, and 1 base stayed unmatched. The CDR3 is 15 amino acids. The chain links TRBV7-8 to TRBJ2-5; 12 bases match TRBD2. Sequencing input: peripheral blood. This receptor was identified in an older man with acute or convalescent COVID-19. CDR3 nucleotide sequence: TGTGCCAGCAGCTTAGAGGGACTAGCGGGAGAGACCCAGTACTTC. It codes for CASSLEGLAGETQYF.